The sequence of this TCR beta chain was determined in a study of cytomegalovirus exposure and HLA in healthy donors. Whole-study findings and limits: More clonal expansion characterized HLA-associated TCR beta chains than equally common others in a later analysis.

The PCR had 60 Vbeta and 13 Jbeta primers. Libraries were prepared by immunoSEQ multiplex PCR; TCRdb keeps only in-frame clonotypes and omits some of them. Here the sample spans about 120,000 clones, over 65% being singletons. Notes on this clone: Its specificity is not known.

Sequencing was performed on PBMCs. This TCR was sampled from a man aged 25 to 40 in good health and CMV-seropositive.

The CDR3 reads CASSDRDSAFF. CDR3 bases: TGTGCCAGCAGCGATCGGGACTCAGCTTTCTTT. V and J are TRBV5-8 and TRBJ1-1; tentatively, D is TRBD1 (5 bases). Germline assignment: CDR1 SGHTS and CDR2 YDEGEE. The CDR3 totals 11 residues. Trimming pared 4 bases from V and 10 bases from J, leaving 11 bases between.